This T cell receptor beta chain originates from a study of T cells in Graves' hyperthyroidism and ophthalmopathy. The TCR beta CDR3 regions underwent amplification using RNA transcripts as the source. TCR CDR3 regions were first amplified by RT-PCR with HTBI primers. TCRdb independently ran MiXCR on the multiplex PCR reads; one entry per CDR3 protein. The table has 500,000 or so distinct CDR3 sequences, more than 15% seen once. The CDR3 consists of 13 residues. Germline V gives CDR1 GTSNPN, CDR2 SVGIG (reference sequence). Trimming took off 2 bases at V and 4 bases at J, with 11 bases between the two ends.

The TCR originated in a woman between 18 and 29 years old with Graves' ophthalmopathy. The sequencing input was blood. The V call is TRBV30, the J call TRBJ1-2; no firm D call. CDR3 protein: CAWSPPLGYGYTF. CDR3 bases: TGTGCCTGGAGTCCACCCTTAGGCTATGGCTACACCTTC.